Presented here are 2 T cell receptor beta chains from one specimen sequenced in a study of OX40 agonist ivuxolimab in advanced cancers. Clones were read by immunoSEQ multiplex PCR, and TCRdb kept only the in-frame ones, dropping some. The top ten clones hold approximately 1.5% of a sample with some 98,000 clones, about four fifths of them seen once. Source: CD4+ or CD8+ T cells sorted from blood, taken in a trial of the OX40 agonist ivuxolimab. These TCRs come from an adult with an advanced solid tumor such as melanoma, head and neck, liver or kidney cancer.

The CDR3 sequence: CSAIYGNEQFF. CDR3 bases: TGCAGTGCCATTTACGGAAATGAGCAGTTCTTC. This chain connects TRBV20-1 to TRBJ2-1, with unresolved D. The CDR3 runs to 11 residues. Trimming left V 6 bases short and J 7 bases short, with 10 bases between. Germline CDR1 DFQATT, CDR2 SNEGSKA (reference sequence).

The V gene is TRBV7-6, the J gene TRBJ2-1, with TRBD1 matching over 9 bases. Trimming took 5 bases from V and 6 from J; bases not matched to a gene: 11. This CDR3 is built from 16 residues. Per the germline V gene, CDR1 is SGHVS and CDR2 is FNYEAQ. The CDR3 reads CASSQQTGGAFNEQFF. The CDR3, as DNA: TGTGCCAGCAGCCAACAAACAGGGGGCGCTTTCAATGAGCAGTTCTTC.